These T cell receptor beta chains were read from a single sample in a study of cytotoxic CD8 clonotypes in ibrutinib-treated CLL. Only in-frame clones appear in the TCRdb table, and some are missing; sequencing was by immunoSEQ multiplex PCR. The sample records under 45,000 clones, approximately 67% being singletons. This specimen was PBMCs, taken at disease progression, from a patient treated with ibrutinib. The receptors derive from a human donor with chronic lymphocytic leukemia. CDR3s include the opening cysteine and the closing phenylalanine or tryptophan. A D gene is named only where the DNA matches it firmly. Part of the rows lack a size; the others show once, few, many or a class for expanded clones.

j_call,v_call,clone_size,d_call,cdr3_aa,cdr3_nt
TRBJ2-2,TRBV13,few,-,CASSLSGHRTGELFF,TGTGCCAGCAGCTTATCGGGACACCGTACCGGGGAGCTGTTTTTT
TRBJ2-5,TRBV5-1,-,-,CASSLGRGEAETQYF,TGCGCCAGCAGCCTAGGAAGGGGGGAGGCAGAGACCCAGTACTTC
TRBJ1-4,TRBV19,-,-,CASSSDGRRSNEKLFF,TGTGCCAGTAGTTCGGACGGACGGAGATCTAATGAAAAACTGTTTTTT
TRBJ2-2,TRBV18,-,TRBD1,CASSPIGGQGDGELFF,TGTGCCAGCTCACCAATCGGAGGACAGGGGGACGGGGAGCTGTTTTTT
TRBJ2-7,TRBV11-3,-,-,CASSLVTGREQYF,TGTGCCAGCAGCTTAGTCACGGGGCGCGAGCAGTACTTC
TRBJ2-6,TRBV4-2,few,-,CASSQSGAGANVLTF,TGTGCCAGCAGCCAATCCGGTGCTGGGGCCAACGTCCTGACTTTC
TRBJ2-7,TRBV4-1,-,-,CASSQGAGQSYEQYF,TGCGCCAGCAGCCAAGGGGCGGGACAATCCTACGAGCAGTACTTC
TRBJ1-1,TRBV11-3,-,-,CASSLDRGETEAFF,TGTGCCAGCAGCTTAGATCGGGGGGAGACTGAAGCTTTCTTT
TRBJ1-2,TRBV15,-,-,CATSRGGPALYGYTF,TGTGCCACCAGCAGGGGGGGGCCAGCCCTCTATGGCTACACCTTC
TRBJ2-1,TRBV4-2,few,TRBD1,CASSQVRGQGANEQFF,TGTGCCAGCAGCCAAGTGCGTGGACAGGGGGCGAATGAGCAGTTCTTC
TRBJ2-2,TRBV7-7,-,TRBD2,CASSRDYRGELFF,TGTGCTAGCAGCCGGGACTACCGAGGGGAGCTGTTTTTT
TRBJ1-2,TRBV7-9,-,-,CASSLAIEAMGYTF,TGTGCCAGCAGCTTAGCCATAGAGGCTATGGGCTACACCTTC
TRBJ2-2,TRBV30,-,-,CAWSVLIANTGELFF,TGTGCCTGGAGTGTACTTATCGCGAACACCGGGGAGCTGTTTTTT
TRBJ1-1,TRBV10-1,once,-,CASSGGGNTEAFF,TGCGCCAGCAGTGGAGGGGGGAACACTGAAGCTTTCTTT
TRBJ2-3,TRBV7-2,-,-,CASSSDSSFRGDTQYF,TGTGCCAGCAGCTCCGACAGTTCCTTTCGGGGAGATACGCAGTATTTT
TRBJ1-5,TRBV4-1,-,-,CASSRVQFSNQPQHF,TGCGCCAGCAGCCGCGTACAGTTTAGCAATCAGCCCCAGCATTTT
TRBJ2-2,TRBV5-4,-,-,CASSLGQFTGELFF,TGTGCCAGCAGCTTGGGACAGTTCACCGGGGAGCTGTTTTTT
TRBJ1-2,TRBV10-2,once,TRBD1,CASSSRGTEMDYGYTF,TGCGCCAGCAGTAGTCGGGGGACAGAGATGGACTATGGCTACACCTTC
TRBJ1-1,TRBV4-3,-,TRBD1,CASSWDRGHRAF,TGCGCCAGCAGCTGGGACAGGGGCCACCGCGCTTTT
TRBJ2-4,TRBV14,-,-,CASSQAGTIAKNIQYF,TGTGCCAGCAGCCAAGCCGGGACAATAGCCAAAAACATTCAGTACTTC
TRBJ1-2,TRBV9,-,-,CASSVRGEDGYTF,TGTGCCAGCAGCGTGCGGGGGGAGGATGGCTACACCTTC
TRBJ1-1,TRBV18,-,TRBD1,CASSPRQGLETEAFF,TGTGCCAGCTCACCTCGACAGGGACTTGAAACTGAAGCTTTCTTT
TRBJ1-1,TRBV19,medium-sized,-,CASSIQGSTEAFF,TGTGCCAGTAGTATTCAGGGGAGCACTGAAGCTTTCTTT
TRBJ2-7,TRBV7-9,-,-,CAKQRLQKAGGAGEQYF,TGTGCCAAACAACGTCTTCAAAAAGCGGGTGGGGCCGGTGAGCAGTACTTC
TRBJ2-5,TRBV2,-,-,CASTWGPGVEETQYF,TGTGCCAGCACGTGGGGACCGGGGGTGGAGGAGACCCAGTACTTC
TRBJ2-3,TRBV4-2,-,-,CASSQEEVFDTQYF,TGTGCCAGCAGCCAAGAGGAGGTCTTTGATACGCAGTATTTT
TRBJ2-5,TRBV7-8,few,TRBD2,CASSFRLAGGETQYF,TGTGCCAGCAGCTTTAGGCTAGCGGGAGGAGAGACCCAGTACTTC
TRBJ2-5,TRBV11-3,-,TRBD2,CASSLASGGRETQYF,TGTGCCAGCAGCTTAGCCAGCGGGGGGCGTGAGACCCAGTACTTC
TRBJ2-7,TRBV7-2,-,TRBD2,CASSLLAGYYSEQYF,TGTGCCAGCAGCTTACTAGCGGGCTACTATTCCGAGCAGTACTTC
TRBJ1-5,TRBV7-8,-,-,CASSKGGGRENQPQHF,TGTGCCAGCAGCAAAGGAGGAGGAAGGGAGAATCAGCCCCAGCATTTT
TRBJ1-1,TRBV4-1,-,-,CASSQDRGTYMNTEAFF,TGCGCCAGCAGCCAAGATCGGGGGACATACATGAACACTGAAGCTTTCTTT
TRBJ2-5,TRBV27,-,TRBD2,CASRWGGEGQETQYF,TGTGCCAGCAGATGGGGGGGTGAGGGGCAAGAGACCCAGTACTTC
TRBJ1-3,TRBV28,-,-,CASTFGKSSGNTIYF,TGTGCCAGCACCTTCGGGAAGAGCTCTGGAAACACCATATATTTT
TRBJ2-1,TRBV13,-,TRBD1,CASSFLTGTYNEQFF,TGTGCCAGCAGCTTTTTGACAGGGACATACAATGAGCAGTTCTTC
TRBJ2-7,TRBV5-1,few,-,CASSLQGSDEQYF,TGCGCCAGCAGCTTGCAGGGTAGCGACGAGCAGTACTTC
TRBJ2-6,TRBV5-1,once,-,CASSLVGPNSGANVLTF,TGCGCCAGCAGCTTGGTAGGGCCCAACTCTGGGGCCAACGTCCTGACTTTC
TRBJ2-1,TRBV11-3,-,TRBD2,CASSSSGTSTEQFF,TGTGCCAGCAGCTCCTCCGGGACTAGCACTGAGCAGTTCTTC
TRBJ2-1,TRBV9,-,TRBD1,CASSPHNRGDEQFF,TGTGCCAGCAGCCCCCATAACAGGGGCGATGAGCAGTTCTTC
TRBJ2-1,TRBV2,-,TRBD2,CASPLSGRARNEQFF,TGTGCCAGTCCACTTAGCGGGAGGGCCCGCAATGAGCAGTTCTTC
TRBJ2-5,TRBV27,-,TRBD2,CASNTTGVAGDLQETQYF,TGTGCCAGCAATACGACTGGGGTAGCGGGAGACCTCCAAGAGACCCAGTACTTC
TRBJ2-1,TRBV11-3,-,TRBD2,CASSLRRREFDEQFF,TGTGCCAGCAGCTTAAGGCGGCGGGAGTTCGATGAGCAGTTCTTC
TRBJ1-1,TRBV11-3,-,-,CASSLLGWTAEAFF,TGTGCCAGCAGCTTATTGGGGTGGACGGCTGAAGCTTTCTTT
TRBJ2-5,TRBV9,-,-,CASSVGGDQETQYF,TGTGCCAGCAGCGTAGGGGGGGACCAAGAGACCCAGTACTTC
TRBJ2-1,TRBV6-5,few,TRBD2,CASSYRTSAYNEQFF,TGTGCCAGCAGTTATAGAACTAGCGCGTACAATGAGCAGTTCTTC
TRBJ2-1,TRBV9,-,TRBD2,CASSRLAGGNEQFF,TGTGCCAGCAGCAGACTAGCGGGAGGCAATGAGCAGTTCTTC
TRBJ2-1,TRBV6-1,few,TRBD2,CASSGVAGVGYNEQFF,TGTGCCAGCAGTGGGGTAGCGGGAGTTGGCTACAATGAGCAGTTCTTC
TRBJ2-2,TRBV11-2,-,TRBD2,CASSHIMGLAVNTGELFF,TGTGCCAGCAGCCACATAATGGGACTAGCGGTTAACACCGGGGAGCTGTTTTTT
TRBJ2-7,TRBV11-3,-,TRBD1,CASNTGTGSIYEQYF,TGTGCCAGCAACACCGGGACAGGGTCCATCTACGAGCAGTACTTC
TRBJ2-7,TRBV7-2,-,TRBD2,CASSFSSGPYEQYF,TGTGCCAGCAGCTTCTCTAGCGGCCCCTACGAGCAGTACTTC